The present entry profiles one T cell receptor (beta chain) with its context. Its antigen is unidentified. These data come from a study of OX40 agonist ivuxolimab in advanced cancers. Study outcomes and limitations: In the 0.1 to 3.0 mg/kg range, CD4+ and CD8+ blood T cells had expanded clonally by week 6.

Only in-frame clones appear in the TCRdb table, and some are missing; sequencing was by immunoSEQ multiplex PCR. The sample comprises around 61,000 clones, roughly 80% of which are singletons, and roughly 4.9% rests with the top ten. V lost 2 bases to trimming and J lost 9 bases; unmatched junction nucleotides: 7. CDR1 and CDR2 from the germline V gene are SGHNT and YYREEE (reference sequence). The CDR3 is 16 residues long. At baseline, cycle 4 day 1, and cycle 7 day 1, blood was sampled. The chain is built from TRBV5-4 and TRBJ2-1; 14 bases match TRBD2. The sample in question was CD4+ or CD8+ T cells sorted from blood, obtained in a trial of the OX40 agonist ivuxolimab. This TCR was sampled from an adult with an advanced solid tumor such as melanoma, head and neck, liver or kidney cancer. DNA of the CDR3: TGTGCCAGCAGCTTCGGGACTAGCGGGAGTGGGGGTGAGCAGTTCTTC. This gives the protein CASSFGTSGSGGEQFF.